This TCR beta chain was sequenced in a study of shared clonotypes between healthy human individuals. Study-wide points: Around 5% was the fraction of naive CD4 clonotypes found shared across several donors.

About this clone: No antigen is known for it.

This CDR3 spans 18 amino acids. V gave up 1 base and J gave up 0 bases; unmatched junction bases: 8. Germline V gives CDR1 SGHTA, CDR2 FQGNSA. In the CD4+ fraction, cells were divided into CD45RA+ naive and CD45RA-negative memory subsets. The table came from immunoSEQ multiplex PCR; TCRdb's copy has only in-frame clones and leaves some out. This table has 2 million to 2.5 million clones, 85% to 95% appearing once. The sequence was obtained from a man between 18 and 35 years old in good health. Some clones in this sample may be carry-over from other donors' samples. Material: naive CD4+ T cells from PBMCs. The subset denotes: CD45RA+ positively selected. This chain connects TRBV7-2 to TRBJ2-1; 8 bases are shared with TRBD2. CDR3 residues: CASSLGGLAGPSYNEQFF. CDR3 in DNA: TGTGCCAGCAGCTTAGGTGGGCTAGCGGGTCCCTCCTACAATGAGCAGTTCTTC.